This T cell receptor beta chain was documented in a study of T cell responses to AZD1222 COVID-19 vaccine. Trimming removed 2 bases at V and 1 base at J, with 5 bases between. Germline V lookup: CDR1 MNHEY, CDR2 SMNVEV (reference sequence). The CDR3 runs to 13 residues. Assay: immunoSEQ multiplex PCR; the TCRdb copy retains only in-frame clones and omits some. The table includes 150,000 to 200,000 clones, about 92% detected once. To note about this clone: This sample includes further DNA sequences coding for the same CDR3.

Sequences were derived from peripheral blood, sampled on day 0 of AZD1222 vaccination. The receptor was isolated from an adult in good health. The V and J genes are TRBV27 and TRBJ1-1, with D unresolved. This CDR3 reads CASSLGRNTEAFF. DNA for the CDR3: TGTGCCAGCAGTTTAGGCAGGAACACTGAAGCTTTCTTT.